This record concerns one T cell receptor beta chain sequence. In germline, CDR1 is MNHEY, CDR2 SVGAGI. CDR3 length equals 14 residues. V dropped 0 bases and J dropped 4 bases, with 7 bases sitting between them. This sample stems from a study of T cells in Graves' hyperthyroidism and ophthalmopathy. Amplification yielded TCR beta CDR3 regions, with RNA transcripts as the source. HTBI primers were employed in a first-round RT-PCR of the TCR CDR3. One entry per CDR3 protein results from TCRdb running MiXCR on the multiplex PCR reads. The table shows around 450,000 distinct CDR3 sequences, with 15% to 18% occurring only once.

Specimen: blood. The genes are TRBV6-5 and TRBJ1-3; D unclear. The TCR sequence derives from a woman aged 18 to 35 with Graves' hyperthyroidism. CDR3 nucleotides: TGTGCCAGCAGTTACTCCCGACGCGGAAACACCATATATTTT. Translating gives CASSYSRRGNTIYF.